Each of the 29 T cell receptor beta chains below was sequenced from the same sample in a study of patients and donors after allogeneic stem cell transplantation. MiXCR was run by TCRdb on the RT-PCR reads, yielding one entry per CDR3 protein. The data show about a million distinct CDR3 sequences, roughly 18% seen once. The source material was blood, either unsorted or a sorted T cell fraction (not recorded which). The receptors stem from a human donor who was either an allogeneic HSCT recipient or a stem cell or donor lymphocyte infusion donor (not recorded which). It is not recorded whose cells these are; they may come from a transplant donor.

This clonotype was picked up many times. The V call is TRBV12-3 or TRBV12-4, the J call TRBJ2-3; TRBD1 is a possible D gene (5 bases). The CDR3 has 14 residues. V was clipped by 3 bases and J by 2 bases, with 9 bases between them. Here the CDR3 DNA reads TGTGCCAGCAGTTTTACAGGCCTCACAGATACGCAGTATTTT. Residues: CASSFTGLTDTQYF.

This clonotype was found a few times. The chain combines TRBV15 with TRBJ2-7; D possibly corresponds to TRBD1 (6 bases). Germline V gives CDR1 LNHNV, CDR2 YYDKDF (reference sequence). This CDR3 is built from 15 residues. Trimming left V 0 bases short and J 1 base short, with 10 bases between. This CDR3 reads CATSRDVRGSYEQYF. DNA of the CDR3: TGTGCCACCAGCAGAGATGTCAGGGGTTCCTACGAGCAGTACTTC.

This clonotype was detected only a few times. The CDR3 region is CASSQLGGTVEQYF. The CDR3 coding sequence is TGTGCCAGCAGCCAACTGGGGGGTACGGTCGAGCAGTACTTC. The chain links TRBV3-1 to TRBJ2-7; perhaps TRBD2 as D (6 bases). The CDR3 extends over 14 amino acids. V was pared by 2 bases and J by 6 bases, with 14 bases between. The germline V gene has CDR1 LGHDT and CDR2 YNNKEL (reference sequence).

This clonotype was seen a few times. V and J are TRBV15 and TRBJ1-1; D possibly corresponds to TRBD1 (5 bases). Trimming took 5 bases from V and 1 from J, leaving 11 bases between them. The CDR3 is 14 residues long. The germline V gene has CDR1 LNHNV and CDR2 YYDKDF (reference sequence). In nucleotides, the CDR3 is TGTGCCACCAGCTCCGGGACTCCGAACACTGAAGCTTTCTTT. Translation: CATSSGTPNTEAFF.

The CDR3 region is CASRDRELLRV. In nucleotides, the CDR3 is TGTGCCAGCCGGGACAGGGAACTTCTAAGGGTC. This chain connects TRBV12-3 or TRBV12-4 to TRBJ2-7, with TRBD1 matching 9 bases. The CDR3 extends over 11 amino acids.

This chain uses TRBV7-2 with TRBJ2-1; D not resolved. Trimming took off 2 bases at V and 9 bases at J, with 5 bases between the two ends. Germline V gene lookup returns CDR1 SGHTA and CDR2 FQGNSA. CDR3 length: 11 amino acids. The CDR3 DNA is TGTGCCAGCAGCTTATATTTTGAGCAGTTCTTC. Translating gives CASSLYFEQFF.

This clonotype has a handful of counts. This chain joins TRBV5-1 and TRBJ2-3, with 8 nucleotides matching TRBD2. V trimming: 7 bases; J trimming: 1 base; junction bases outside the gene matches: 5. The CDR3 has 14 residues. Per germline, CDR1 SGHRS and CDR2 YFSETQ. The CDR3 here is CASAPGGGTDTQYF. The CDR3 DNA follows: TGCGCCAGCGCGCCCGGGGGGGGCACAGATACGCAGTATTTT.

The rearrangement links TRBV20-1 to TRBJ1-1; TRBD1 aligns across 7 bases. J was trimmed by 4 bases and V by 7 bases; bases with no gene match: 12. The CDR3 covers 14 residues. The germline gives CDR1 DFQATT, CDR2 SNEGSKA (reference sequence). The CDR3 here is CSGGPRQGGTEAFF. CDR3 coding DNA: TGCAGTGGCGGACCCCGACAGGGAGGCACTGAAGCTTTCTTT.

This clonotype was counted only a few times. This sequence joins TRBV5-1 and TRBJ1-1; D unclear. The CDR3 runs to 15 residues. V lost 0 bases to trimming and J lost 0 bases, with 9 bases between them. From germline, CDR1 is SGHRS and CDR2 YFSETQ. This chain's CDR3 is CASSLGLDLNTEAFF. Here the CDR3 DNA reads TGCGCCAGCAGCTTGGGTTTGGACCTGAACACTGAAGCTTTCTTT.

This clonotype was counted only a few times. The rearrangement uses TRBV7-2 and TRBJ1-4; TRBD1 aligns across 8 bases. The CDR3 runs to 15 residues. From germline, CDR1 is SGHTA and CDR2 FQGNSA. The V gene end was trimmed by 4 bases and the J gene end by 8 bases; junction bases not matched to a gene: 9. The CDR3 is CASSWGGRGQEKLFF. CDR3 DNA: TGTGCCAGCAGCTGGGGGGGCAGGGGGCAAGAAAAACTGTTTTTT.

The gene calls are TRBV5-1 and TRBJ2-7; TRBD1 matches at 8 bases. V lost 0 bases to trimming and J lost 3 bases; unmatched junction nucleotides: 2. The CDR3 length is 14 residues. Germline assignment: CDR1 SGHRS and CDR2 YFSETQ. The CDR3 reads CASSLDGQGYEQYF. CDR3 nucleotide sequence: TGCGCCAGCAGCTTGGACGGACAGGGCTACGAGCAGTACTTC. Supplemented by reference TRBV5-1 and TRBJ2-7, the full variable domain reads KAGVTQTPRYLIKTRGQQVTLSCSPISGHRSVSWYQQTPGQGLQFLFEYFSETQRNKGNFPGRFSGRQFSNSRSEMNVSTLELGDSALYLCASSLDGQGYEQYFGPGTRLTVT.

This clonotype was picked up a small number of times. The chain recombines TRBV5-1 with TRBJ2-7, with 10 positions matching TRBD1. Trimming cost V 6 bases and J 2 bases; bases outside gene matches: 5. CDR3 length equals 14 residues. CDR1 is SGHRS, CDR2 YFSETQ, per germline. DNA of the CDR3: TGCGCCAGCACCACCGGACAGGGGGCCTACGAGCAGTACTTC. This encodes CASTTGQGAYEQYF.

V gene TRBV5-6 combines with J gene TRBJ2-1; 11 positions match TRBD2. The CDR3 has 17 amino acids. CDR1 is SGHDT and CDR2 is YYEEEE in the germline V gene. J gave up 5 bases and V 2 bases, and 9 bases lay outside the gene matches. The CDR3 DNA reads TGTGCCAGCAGCTTCTGGCAGGGACTAGCGGTTAACAATGAGCAGTTCTTC. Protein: CASSFWQGLAVNNEQFF.

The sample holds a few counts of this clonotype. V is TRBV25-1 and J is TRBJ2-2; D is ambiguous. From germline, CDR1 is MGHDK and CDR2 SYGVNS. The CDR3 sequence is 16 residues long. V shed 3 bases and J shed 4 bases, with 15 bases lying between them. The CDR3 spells CASSEPPFVGTGELFF. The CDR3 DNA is TGTGCCAGCAGTGAGCCCCCATTTGTGGGCACCGGGGAGCTGTTTTTT.

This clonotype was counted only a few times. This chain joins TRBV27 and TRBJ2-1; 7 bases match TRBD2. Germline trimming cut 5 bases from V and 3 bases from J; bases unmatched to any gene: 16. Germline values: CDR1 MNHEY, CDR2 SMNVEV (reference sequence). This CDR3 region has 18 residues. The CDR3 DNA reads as TGTGCCAGCAGTGCCACAAAAGGACTAGGAGGGGTCTACAATGAGCAGTTCTTC. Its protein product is CASSATKGLGGVYNEQFF.

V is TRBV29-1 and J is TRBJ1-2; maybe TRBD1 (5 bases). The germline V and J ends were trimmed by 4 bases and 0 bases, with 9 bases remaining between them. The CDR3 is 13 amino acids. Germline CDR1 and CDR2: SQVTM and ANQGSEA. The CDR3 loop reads CSVGRGSNYGYTF. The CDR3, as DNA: TGCAGCGTTGGAAGGGGATCTAACTATGGCTACACCTTC.

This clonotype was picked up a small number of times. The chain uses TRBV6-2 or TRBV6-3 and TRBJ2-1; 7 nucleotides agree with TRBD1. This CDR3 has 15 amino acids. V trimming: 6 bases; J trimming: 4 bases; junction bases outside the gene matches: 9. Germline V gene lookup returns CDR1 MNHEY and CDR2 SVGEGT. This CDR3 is CASSHPGQLYNEQFF. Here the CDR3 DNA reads TGTGCCAGCAGCCATCCGGGACAGTTATACAATGAGCAGTTCTTC.

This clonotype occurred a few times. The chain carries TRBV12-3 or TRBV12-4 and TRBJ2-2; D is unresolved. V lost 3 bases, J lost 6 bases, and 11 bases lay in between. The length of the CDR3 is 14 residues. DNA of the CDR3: TGTGCCAGCAGTTTCTCAAGGAGAGCCGGGGAGCTGTTTTTT. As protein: CASSFSRRAGELFF.

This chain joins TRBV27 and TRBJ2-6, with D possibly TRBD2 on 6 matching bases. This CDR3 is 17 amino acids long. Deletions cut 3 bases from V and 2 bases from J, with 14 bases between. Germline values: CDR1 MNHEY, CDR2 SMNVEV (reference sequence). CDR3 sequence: CASSFTGASPGANVLTF. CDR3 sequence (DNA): TGTGCCAGCAGTTTTACGGGAGCGAGCCCTGGGGCCAACGTCCTGACTTTC.

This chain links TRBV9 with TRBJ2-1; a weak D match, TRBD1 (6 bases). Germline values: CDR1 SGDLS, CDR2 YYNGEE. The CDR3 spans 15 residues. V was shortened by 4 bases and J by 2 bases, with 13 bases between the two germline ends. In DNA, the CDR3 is TGTGCCAGCAGCCCAGAGGGGGAAACCTACAATGAGCAGTTCTTC. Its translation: CASSPEGETYNEQFF. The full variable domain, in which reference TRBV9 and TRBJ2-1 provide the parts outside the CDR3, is DSGVTQTPKHLITATGQRVTLRCSPRSGDLSVYWYQQSLDQGLQFLIQYYNGEERAKGNILERFSAQQFPDLHSELNLSSLELGDSALYFCASSPEGETYNEQFFGPGTRLTVL.

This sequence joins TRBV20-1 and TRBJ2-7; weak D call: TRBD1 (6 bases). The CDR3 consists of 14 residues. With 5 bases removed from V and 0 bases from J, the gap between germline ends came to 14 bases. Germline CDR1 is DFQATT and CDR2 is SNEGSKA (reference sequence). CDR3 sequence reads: CSASGTIISYEQYF. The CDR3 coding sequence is TGCAGTGCTTCCGGGACAATCATCTCCTACGAGCAGTACTTC.

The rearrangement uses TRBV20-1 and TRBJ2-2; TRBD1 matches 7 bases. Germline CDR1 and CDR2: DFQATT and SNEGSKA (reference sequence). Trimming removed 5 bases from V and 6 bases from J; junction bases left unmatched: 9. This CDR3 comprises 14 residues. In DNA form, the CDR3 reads TGCAGTGCTCCCTTCCCCCAGGGGGCCGGGGAGCTGTTTTTT. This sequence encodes CSAPFPQGAGELFF.

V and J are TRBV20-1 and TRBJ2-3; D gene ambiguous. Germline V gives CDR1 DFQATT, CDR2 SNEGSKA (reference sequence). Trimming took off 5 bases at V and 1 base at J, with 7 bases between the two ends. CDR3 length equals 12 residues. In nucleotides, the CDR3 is TGCAGTGCTGCGGAGCGCACAGATACGCAGTATTTT. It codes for CSAAERTDTQYF.

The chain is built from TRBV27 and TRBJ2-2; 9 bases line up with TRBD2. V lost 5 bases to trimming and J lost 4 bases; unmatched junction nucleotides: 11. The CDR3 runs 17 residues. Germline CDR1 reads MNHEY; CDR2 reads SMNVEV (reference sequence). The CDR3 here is CASSLLRLAEGTGELFF. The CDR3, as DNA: TGTGCCAGCAGTCTACTGCGACTAGCGGAGGGCACCGGGGAGCTGTTTTTT.

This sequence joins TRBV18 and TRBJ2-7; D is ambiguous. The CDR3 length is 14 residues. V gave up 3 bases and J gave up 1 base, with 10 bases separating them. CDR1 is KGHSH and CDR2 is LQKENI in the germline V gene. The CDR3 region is CASSPLQNSYEQYF. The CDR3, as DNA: TGTGCCAGCTCACCGTTACAGAATTCCTACGAGCAGTACTTC.

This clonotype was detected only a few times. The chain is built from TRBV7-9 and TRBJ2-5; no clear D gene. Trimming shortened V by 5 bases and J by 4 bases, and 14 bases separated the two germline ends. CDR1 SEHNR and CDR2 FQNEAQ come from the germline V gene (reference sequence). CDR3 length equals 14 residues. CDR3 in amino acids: CASSPVAGSETQYF. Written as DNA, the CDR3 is TGTGCCAGCAGCCCTGTGGCAGGATCAGAGACCCAGTACTTC.

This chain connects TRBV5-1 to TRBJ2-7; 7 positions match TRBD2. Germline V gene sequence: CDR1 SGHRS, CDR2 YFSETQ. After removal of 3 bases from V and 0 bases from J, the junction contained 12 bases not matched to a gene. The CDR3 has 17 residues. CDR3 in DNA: TGCGCCAGCAGCTCGGATACTAGCGCCAGGAGCTCCTACGAGCAGTACTTC. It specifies CASSSDTSARSSYEQYF.

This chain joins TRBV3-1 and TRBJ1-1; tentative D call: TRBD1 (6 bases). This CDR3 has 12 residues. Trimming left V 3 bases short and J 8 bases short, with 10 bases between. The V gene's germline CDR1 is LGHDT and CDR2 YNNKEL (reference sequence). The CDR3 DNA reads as TGTGCCAGCAGCCATGGGGGCCAGGAAGCTTTCTTT. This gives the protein CASSHGGQEAFF.

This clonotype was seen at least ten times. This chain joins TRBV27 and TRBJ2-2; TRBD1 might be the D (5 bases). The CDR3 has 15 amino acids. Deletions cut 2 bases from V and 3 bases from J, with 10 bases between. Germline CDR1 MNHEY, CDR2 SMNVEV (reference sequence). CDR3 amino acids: CASSLNAGHTGELFF. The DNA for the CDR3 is TGTGCCAGCAGTTTAAACGCAGGGCACACCGGGGAGCTGTTTTTT.